This entry lists 21 T cell receptor beta chains sequenced from one sample in a study of cytomegalovirus exposure and HLA in healthy donors. Researchers ran the PCR with 60 Vbeta and 13 Jbeta primers. Assay: immunoSEQ multiplex PCR; the TCRdb copy retains only in-frame clones and omits some. The sample contains approximately 130,000 clones, around 78% of which appear only once. Sequencing input: PBMCs. These receptors were obtained from a man aged 40-55 years in good health and CMV-seronegative.

The V gene is TRBV7-2, the J gene TRBJ2-5, with 9 bases identical to TRBD2. The V and J ends lost 5 bases and 6 bases, in that order; junction bases with no gene match: 7. Germline CDR1 and CDR2: SGHTA and FQGNSA. There are 14 residues in the CDR3. The DNA for the CDR3 is TGTGCCAGCAGCCCGGGACTAGCAGGAAAGACCCAGTACTTC. As protein: CASSPGLAGKTQYF.

This chain connects TRBV4-2 to TRBJ2-2; TRBD2 matches at 16 bases. The CDR3 length is 18 residues. V shed 2 bases, J shed 6 bases, and the junction held 6 bases outside the gene matches. Germline V lookup: CDR1 LGHNA, CDR2 YNFKEQ. CDR3 residues: CASSQLGLAGGLAGELFF. The DNA of the CDR3 is TGTGCCAGCAGCCAACTGGGACTAGCGGGGGGGCTTGCCGGGGAGCTGTTTTTT.

The rearrangement links TRBV2 to TRBJ2-7; 8 bases line up with TRBD1. Germline CDR1 reads SNHLY; CDR2 reads FYNNEI. The J segment lost 0 bases and the V segment lost 1 base, leaving 2 bases of the junction unmatched. The length of the CDR3 is 15 residues. In DNA form, the CDR3 reads TGTGCCAGCAGTGAAGGGACAGGGAGCTCCTACGAGCAGTACTTC. Protein: CASSEGTGSSYEQYF. Variable domain in full (rest from reference TRBV2 and TRBJ2-7): EPEVTQTPSHQVTQMGQEVILRCVPISNHLYFYWYRQILGQKVEFLVSFYNNEISEKSEIFDDQFSVERPDGSNFTLKIRSTKLEDSAMYFCASSEGTGSSYEQYFGPGTRLTVT.

The chain uses TRBV11-1 and TRBJ2-7, with TRBD2 identical over 7 bases. The length of the CDR3 is 14 residues. The germline CDR1 and CDR2 sequences are SGHAT and FQDESV (reference sequence). Losses at the gene ends were 5 bases for V and 5 bases for J; bases not matched to a gene: 9. The CDR3 here is CASSVVGGRNEQYF. The CDR3 DNA sequence: TGTGCCAGCAGCGTTGTGGGAGGGCGGAACGAGCAGTACTTC.

CDR3 sequence reads: CASSPNTGNYEQYF. For the CDR3, the DNA is TGTGCCAGCAGCCCAAACACAGGAAACTACGAGCAGTACTTC. This chain uses TRBV14 with TRBJ2-7; D possibly corresponds to TRBD1 (5 bases). Germline lookup yields CDR1 SGHDN and CDR2 FVKESK. The CDR3 length is 14 residues. The germline V and J ends were trimmed by 4 bases and 3 bases, with 13 bases remaining between them. Variable domain in full (rest from reference TRBV14 and TRBJ2-7): EAGVTQFPSHSVIEKGQTVTLRCDPISGHDNLYWYRRVMGKEIKFLLHFVKESKQDESGMPNNRFLAERTGGTYSTLKVQPAELEDSGVYFCASSPNTGNYEQYFGPGTRLTVT.

This chain uses TRBV4-1 with TRBJ2-5, with 12 bases identical to TRBD2. The germline V gene encodes CDR1 MGHRA and CDR2 YSYEKL. The junction had 8 bases not matched to a gene; V was cut back by 4 bases and J by 5 bases. This CDR3 has 16 residues. The CDR3, as DNA: TGCGCCAGCAGCCTAACGGCCGGACTAGCGGGGGAGACCCAGTACTTC. Translation: CASSLTAGLAGETQYF.

This clone was found once. The chain couples TRBV5-6 to TRBJ1-2; D unresolved. This CDR3 spans 13 amino acids. Trimming removed 5 bases from V and 0 bases from J, with 8 bases in between. The germline V gene has CDR1 SGHDT and CDR2 YYEEEE. The chain's CDR3 is CASRREANYGYTF. CDR3 coding DNA: TGTGCCAGCAGACGGGAAGCTAACTATGGCTACACCTTC.

This chain connects TRBV5-1 to TRBJ2-1; 9 bases fit TRBD2. V shed 0 bases, J shed 7 bases, and the junction held 2 bases outside the gene matches. This CDR3 spans 14 amino acids. The germline gives CDR1 SGHRS, CDR2 YFSETQ. Written as DNA, the CDR3 is TGCGCCAGCAGCTTGGCTCTAGCGGGAAATGAGCAGTTCTTC. It codes for CASSLALAGNEQFF. The entire variable domain, with the rest obtained from reference TRBV5-1 and TRBJ2-1, is as follows: KAGVTQTPRYLIKTRGQQVTLSCSPISGHRSVSWYQQTPGQGLQFLFEYFSETQRNKGNFPGRFSGRQFSNSRSEMNVSTLELGDSALYLCASSLALAGNEQFFGPGTRLTVL.

The rearrangement uses TRBV7-3 and TRBJ2-2; 8 bases align to TRBD2. With 6 bases clipped from V and 6 bases from J, the junction kept 9 bases outside the gene matches. There are 15 residues in the CDR3. Per the germline V gene, CDR1 is SGHTA and CDR2 is FQGTGA. The CDR3: CASRTSGTSSGELFF. Here the CDR3 DNA reads TGTGCCAGCAGAACCTCCGGGACTAGTTCCGGGGAGCTGTTTTTT.

In nucleotides, the CDR3 is TGTGCCAGCAGTCCCTCCTCCTCGACAGTCCAAGAGACCCAGTACTTC. Protein sequence: CASSPSSSTVQETQYF. The rearrangement uses TRBV27 and TRBJ2-5; a weak D match, TRBD1 (5 bases). CDR3 length: 16 residues. Trimming pared 5 bases from V and 1 base from J, leaving 17 bases between. Looked up from germline, CDR1 is MNHEY and CDR2 is SMNVEV (reference sequence).

This rearrangement joins TRBV6-4 to TRBJ2-1; TRBD1 might be the D (5 bases). V gave up 3 bases and J gave up 5 bases, with 8 bases separating them. The CDR3 totals 13 residues. In germline, CDR1 is MRHNA, CDR2 SNTAGT. The chain's CDR3 is CASSEGRNNEQFF. CDR3 bases: TGTGCCAGCAGTGAGGGGCGGAACAATGAGCAGTTCTTC.

The chain joins TRBV7-2 to TRBJ2-3; D might be TRBD2 (6 bases). The CDR3 extends over 15 amino acids. Trimming left V 1 base short and J 0 bases short, with 8 bases between. The V gene's germline CDR1 is SGHTA and CDR2 FQGNSA. The CDR3 DNA reads as TGTGCCAGCAGCTTAGATGGGACTAGCACAGATACGCAGTATTTT. This translates into CASSLDGTSTDTQYF.

This rearrangement joins TRBV7-9 to TRBJ1-5, with D unclear. V was trimmed by 1 base and J by 3 bases, leaving 10 bases between them. The CDR3 sequence is 15 residues long. Germline CDR1 reads SEHNR; CDR2 reads FQNEAQ (reference sequence). CDR3 residues: CASSLGASANQPQHF. CDR3 coding DNA: TGTGCCAGCAGCTTAGGAGCGTCAGCCAATCAGCCCCAGCATTTT. The full variable domain, with the rest looked up from reference TRBV7-9 and TRBJ1-5, is DTGVSQNPRHKITKRGQNVTFRCDPISEHNRLYWYRQTLGQGPEFLTYFQNEAQLEKSRLLSDRFSAERPKGSFSTLEIQRTEQGDSAMYLCASSLGASANQPQHFGDGTRLSIL.

In this sample, this clone turned up a few times. The CDR3 is CASSMKLGFNEQYF. DNA of the CDR3: TGTGCCAGTAGTATGAAACTAGGATTCAACGAGCAGTACTTC. The chain joins TRBV19 to TRBJ2-7, with D maybe TRBD2 (5 bases). Germline-derived CDR1 and CDR2 are LNHDA and SQIVND (reference sequence). The CDR3 is made up of 14 amino acids. The V and J ends lost 3 bases and 5 bases respectively, with 14 bases between them.

This chain links TRBV18 with TRBJ2-3; tentatively, D is TRBD1 (6 bases). The CDR3 consists of 16 residues. CDR1 and CDR2 from the germline V gene are KGHSH and LQKENI. Trimming cost V 2 bases and J 4 bases, with 16 bases left between them. CDR3 residues: CASSPKLTGIADTQYF. Here the CDR3 DNA reads TGTGCCAGCTCACCAAAGCTGACAGGTATCGCAGATACGCAGTATTTT.

The chain recombines TRBV9 with TRBJ2-7; D is possibly TRBD1 (6 bases). V was cut by 0 bases and J by 5 bases, with 12 bases left in between. Per the germline V gene, CDR1 is SGDLS and CDR2 is YYNGEE. The CDR3 runs to 14 residues. The CDR3, as DNA: TGTGCCAGCAGCGTAGGGGGGCAGGGTGACGAGCAGTACTTC. The encoded protein is CASSVGGQGDEQYF.

This rearrangement joins TRBV7-9 to TRBJ1-4; D is unresolved. Trimming shortened V by 4 bases and J by 1 base, and 13 bases separated the two germline ends. This CDR3 comprises 16 residues. Germline V gene data show CDR1 as SEHNR and CDR2 as FQNEAQ (reference sequence). The CDR3 bases are TGTGCCAGCAGCTCACCCCCGGGAGGAACTAATGAAAAACTGTTTTTT. It yields the protein CASSSPPGGTNEKLFF.

This clone was observed a few times. This sequence joins TRBV4-1 and TRBJ1-5, with D unresolved. With 0 bases removed from V and 5 bases from J, the gap between germline ends came to 14 bases. The CDR3 covers 16 residues. Germline CDR1 and CDR2: MGHRA and YSYEKL. In DNA form, the CDR3 reads TGCGCCAGCAGCCAAGACTGGGAGGGCAGTGATCAGCCCCAGCATTTT. Translation: CASSQDWEGSDQPQHF.

DNA for the CDR3: TGTGCCAGCAGCTTCCCCCGAGGGACCGGGGAGCTGTTTTTT. Protein sequence: CASSFPRGTGELFF. The chain uses TRBV7-6 and TRBJ2-2; tentative D call: TRBD2 (5 bases). CDR1 SGHVS and CDR2 FNYEAQ come from the germline V gene. V was trimmed by 3 bases and J by 5 bases, leaving 10 bases between them. CDR3 length: 14 amino acids.

V usage is TRBV4-1 and J usage is TRBJ2-3; D unresolved. Trimming cost V 0 bases and J 6 bases, with 7 bases left between them. The germline V gene encodes CDR1 MGHRA and CDR2 YSYEKL. The CDR3 runs to 13 residues. DNA of the CDR3: TGCGCCAGCAGCCAAGAATTGAGGGATACGCAGTATTTT. Its protein product is CASSQELRDTQYF.

V and J are TRBV2 and TRBJ1-1, with TRBD1 matching 9 bases. V was clipped by 4 bases and J by 0 bases; unmatched bases: 9. The CDR3 extends over 17 amino acids. Germline V CDR1 and CDR2: SNHLY, FYNNEI. The CDR3 sequence: CASSGGDRGAMNTEAFF. The CDR3 DNA is TGTGCCAGCAGTGGGGGTGACAGGGGGGCTATGAACACTGAAGCTTTCTTT.